The 19 T cell receptor beta chains below were found in one sample sequenced in a study of OX40 agonist ivuxolimab in advanced cancers. Repertoires were generated with immunoSEQ multiplex PCR, while TCRdb's copy carries only in-frame clones and drops some. The data show over 70,000 clones, 85% to 90% seen once. Sequencing was performed on CD4+ or CD8+ T cells sorted from blood, taken in a trial of the OX40 agonist ivuxolimab. These receptors all come from an adult with an advanced solid tumor such as melanoma, head and neck, liver or kidney cancer.

V usage is TRBV4-1 and J usage is TRBJ2-1; D may match TRBD1 or TRBD2 (5 bases each). The CDR3 contains 16 residues. Trimming pared 4 bases from V and 9 bases from J, leaving 22 bases between. CDR1 and CDR2 from the germline V gene are MGHRA and YSYEKL. The CDR3, as DNA: TGCGCCAGCAGCCGCGAAAGGGGTCTAGCCTCCAGTGAGCAGTTCTTC. This sequence encodes CASSRERGLASSEQFF.

For this clone: Other DNA variants within this sample encode the same CDR3. The chain couples TRBV15 to TRBJ2-5, with D perhaps TRBD1 (5 bases). The germline V gene has CDR1 LNHNV and CDR2 YYDKDF (reference sequence). The V end was cut by 1 base, the J end by 5 bases, with 5 bases between. The CDR3 loop spans 12 amino acids. CDR3 in amino acids: CATSRAGETQYF. CDR3 bases: TGTGCCACCAGCAGAGCAGGGGAGACCCAGTACTTC.

V gene TRBV27 combines with J gene TRBJ2-1; D not certain. This CDR3 comprises 14 residues. Germline CDR1 is MNHEY and CDR2 is SMNVEV (reference sequence). Trimming pared 3 bases from V and 2 bases from J, leaving 8 bases between. CDR3 nucleotide sequence: TGTGCCAGCAGTTTTCGGTCCCCCTACAATGAGCAGTTCTTC. This gives the protein CASSFRSPYNEQFF.

The rearrangement links TRBV5-1 to TRBJ2-1; 8 nucleotides align to TRBD1. Germline values: CDR1 SGHRS, CDR2 YFSETQ. V was pared by 1 base and J by 7 bases, with 10 bases of the junction left unmatched. The CDR3 has 16 residues. CDR3 nucleotide sequence: TGCGCCAGCAGCTTGTTGGGACAGGCTATTGAGAATGAGCAGTTCTTC. It is translated as CASSLLGQAIENEQFF. The full variable domain, rest sourced from reference TRBV5-1 and TRBJ2-1, is KAGVTQTPRYLIKTRGQQVTLSCSPISGHRSVSWYQQTPGQGLQFLFEYFSETQRNKGNFPGRFSGRQFSNSRSEMNVSTLELGDSALYLCASSLLGQAIENEQFFGPGTRLTVL.

V usage is TRBV6-1 and J usage is TRBJ2-7, with 13 positions matching TRBD2. Germline V gene data show CDR1 as MNHNS and CDR2 as SASEGT. Germline trimming cut 6 bases from V and 6 bases from J; bases unmatched to any gene: 5. CDR3 size: 14 residues. This CDR3 is CASSHGLAGVEQYF. CDR3 in DNA: TGTGCCAGCAGCCATGGACTAGCGGGAGTCGAGCAGTACTTC.

The V and J genes are TRBV12-5 and TRBJ2-2; D is undetermined. CDR3 length: 13 residues. The germline gives CDR1 LGHNT, CDR2 FRNRAP. V lost 2 bases and J lost 4, with 5 bases in between. CDR3 nucleotide sequence: TGTGCTAGTGGTTTGATCGGCACCGGGGAGCTGTTTTTT. This encodes CASGLIGTGELFF.

The chain joins TRBV5-5 to TRBJ1-1; D unclear. Germline V CDR1 and CDR2: SGHKS, YYEKEE (reference sequence). The V gene lost 4 bases and the J gene lost 1 base, with 8 bases spanning the gap. CDR3 length: 13 residues. CDR3 bases: TGTGCCAGCAGCCGCGTAGGGAACACTGAAGCTTTCTTT. It is translated as CASSRVGNTEAFF. The entire variable domain, with the rest obtained from reference TRBV5-5 and TRBJ1-1, is as follows: DAGVTQSPTHLIKTRGQQVTLRCSPISGHKSVSWYQQVLGQGPQFIFQYYEKEERGRGNFPDRFSARQFPNYSSELNVNALLLGDSALYLCASSRVGNTEAFFGQGTRLTVV.

The chain has TRBV5-1 and TRBJ2-2; weak D call: TRBD2 (6 bases). Germline CDR1 and CDR2: SGHRS and YFSETQ. V was shortened by 4 bases and J by 4 bases, with 11 bases between the two germline ends. This CDR3 contains 14 residues. The CDR3 DNA is TGCGCCAGCAGCCGGGACTCTCCCACCGGGGAGCTGTTTTTT. It yields the protein CASSRDSPTGELFF.

V usage is TRBV25-1 and J usage is TRBJ1-6; D may be TRBD1 (6 bases). Trimming pared 7 bases from V and 4 bases from J, leaving 11 bases between. Germline CDR1 is MGHDK and CDR2 is SYGVNS. The CDR3 consists of 14 residues. The CDR3 here is CASTTTGYNSPLHF. DNA of the CDR3: TGTGCCAGCACCACCACAGGGTATAATTCACCCCTCCACTTT.

The V and J genes are TRBV11-2 and TRBJ1-1, with D tentatively TRBD1 (6 bases). The germline V gene encodes CDR1 SGHAT and CDR2 FQNNGV. V dropped 2 bases and J dropped 1 base, with 11 bases sitting between them. The CDR3 length is 15 residues. The CDR3: CASSLQGLGNTEAFF. Written as DNA, the CDR3 is TGTGCCAGCAGCTTACAGGGGCTGGGGAACACTGAAGCTTTCTTT.

Within the sample, this clone is medium-sized. The chain is built from TRBV19 and TRBJ1-1; D might be TRBD1 (5 bases). Germline loops: CDR1 LNHDA, CDR2 SQIVND (reference sequence). CDR3 length equals 15 residues. The V end was cut by 6 bases, the J end by 1 base, with 15 bases between. CDR3 nucleotide sequence: TGTGCCAGTAGCCGGACGGGACTCTCGAACACTGAAGCTTTCTTT. Protein sequence: CASSRTGLSNTEAFF.

The chain has TRBV5-1 and TRBJ2-5, with TRBD2 identical over 7 bases. The trim removed 1 base at V and 3 bases at J, leaving 3 bases unmatched. The CDR3 has 14 amino acids. CDR1 SGHRS and CDR2 YFSETQ come from the germline V gene. CDR3 sequence: CASSLFLAEETQYF. CDR3 coding DNA: TGCGCCAGCAGCTTGTTTCTAGCGGAAGAGACCCAGTACTTC.

The gene calls are TRBV27 and TRBJ1-2, with D maybe TRBD1 (5 bases). The CDR3 runs to 14 residues. CDR1 MNHEY and CDR2 SMNVEV come from the germline V gene (reference sequence). V gave up 2 bases and J gave up 4 bases, with 11 bases separating them. CDR3 amino acids: CASSLGDGTYGYTF. CDR3 bases: TGTGCCAGCAGTTTAGGGGACGGCACCTATGGCTACACCTTC.

This sequence joins TRBV9 and TRBJ2-2, with no clear D. The CDR3 is 16 residues long. CDR1 and CDR2 from the germline V gene are SGDLS and YYNGEE. Trimming cost V 0 bases and J 5 bases, with 14 bases left between them. CDR3 residues: CASSVVASPRTGELFF. DNA for the CDR3: TGTGCCAGCAGCGTAGTGGCAAGCCCGAGGACCGGGGAGCTGTTTTTT.

The rearrangement uses TRBV7-8 and TRBJ2-7; maybe TRBD1 (5 bases). CDR1 and CDR2 (germline): SGHVS, FQNEAQ. V shed 5 bases and J shed 3 bases, with 23 bases lying between them. The CDR3 is made up of 17 amino acids. CDR3 sequence reads: CASSLRVGQGKSYEQYF. The CDR3 DNA is TGTGCCAGCAGCCTACGCGTAGGGCAGGGTAAGAGCTACGAGCAGTACTTC.

The rearrangement joins TRBV11-2 to TRBJ2-2; D ambiguous. Germline-derived CDR1 and CDR2 are SGHAT and FQNNGV. The CDR3 loop spans 13 amino acids. Trimming cost V 3 bases and J 6 bases, with 8 bases left between them. The CDR3 DNA is TGTGCCAGCAGCTTTTCCAGGTCCGGGGAGCTGTTTTTT. Its translation: CASSFSRSGELFF.

The DNA of the CDR3 is TGTGCCAGCAGTCCCCGCCTAGCGTTAAACACCGGGGAGCTGTTTTTT. Its translation: CASSPRLALNTGELFF. This sequence joins TRBV28 and TRBJ2-2; perhaps TRBD2 as D (6 bases). The CDR3 runs 16 residues. V was pared by 5 bases and J by 2 bases, with 15 bases between. Per germline, CDR1 MDHEN and CDR2 SYDVKM. Drawing the rest from reference TRBV28 and TRBJ2-2, the complete variable domain is DVKVTQSSRYLVKRTGEKVFLECVQDMDHENMFWYRQDPGLGLRLIYFSYDVKMKEKGDIPEGYSVSREKKERFSLILESASTNQTSMYLCASSPRLALNTGELFFGEGSRLTVL.

V is TRBV5-1 and J is TRBJ2-1, with a tentative D call TRBD1 (6 bases). Germline CDR1 and CDR2: SGHRS and YFSETQ. V was cut by 0 bases and J by 5 bases, with 9 bases left in between. This CDR3 has 14 residues. This chain's CDR3 is CASSLEGQNNEQFF. DNA of the CDR3: TGCGCCAGCAGCTTGGAAGGACAGAACAATGAGCAGTTCTTC.

The chain has TRBV2 and TRBJ1-3; tentative D call: TRBD1 (5 bases). CDR1 and CDR2 from the germline V gene are SNHLY and FYNNEI. V was trimmed by 8 bases and J by 4 bases, leaving 12 bases between them. CDR3 size: 13 residues. CDR3 in amino acids: CASRWDGGNTIYF. The CDR3 nucleotides read TGTGCCAGCCGTTGGGACGGGGGAAACACCATATATTTT.